The next 12 T cell receptor beta chains were all read from a single sample in a study of shared clonotypes between healthy human individuals. The repertoire was sequenced with immunoSEQ multiplex PCR; TCRdb's copy has only in-frame clones and lacks some. The sample lists roughly 2.5 million clones; around 90% were seen once. The sequenced material came from naive CD4+ T cells sorted from blood. As to subset: CD45RA+ positively selected. The receptors here all came from a man aged 18-30 years in good health.

The J gene is TRBJ2-1, the V gene TRBV11-3, with D perhaps TRBD2 (5 bases). Germline V CDR1 and CDR2: SGHNT, YENEEA. The ends were cut back, 5 bases at V and 5 bases at J, with 13 bases in the middle. This CDR3 is built from 14 residues. DNA of the CDR3: TGTGCCAGCAGCCCAGGACTGGGCGACAATGAGCAGTTCTTC. It is translated as CASSPGLGDNEQFF.

For this clone: The sample contains more than one DNA sequence encoding this CDR3. The gene calls are TRBV7-9 and TRBJ1-6, with D hard to call. CDR3 size: 12 residues. Germline values: CDR1 SEHNR, CDR2 FQNEAQ (reference sequence). Trimming stripped 1 base from V and 6 bases from J, with 1 base between. CDR3 bases: TGTGCCAGCAGCTTAGTTAATTCACCCCTCCACTTT. Its protein is CASSLVNSPLHF.

The gene calls are TRBV10-3 and TRBJ2-5; D not resolved. Germline V gene data show CDR1 as ENHRY and CDR2 as SYGVKD. The CDR3 runs to 13 residues. V lost 4 bases to trimming and J lost 1 base, with 7 bases between them. The CDR3 nucleotides read TGTGCCATCAGTGGGGCGTCCCAAGAGACCCAGTACTTC. The encoded protein is CAISGASQETQYF.

This CDR3 is CAIRGGDSNQPQHF. DNA for the CDR3: TGTGCCATCCGGGGGGGCGATAGCAATCAGCCCCAGCATTTT. The rearrangement links TRBV10-3 to TRBJ1-5; D might be TRBD1 (6 bases). Trimming stripped 8 bases from V and 0 bases from J, with 11 bases between. CDR3 size: 14 residues. Germline V gene sequence: CDR1 ENHRY, CDR2 SYGVKD.

The chain has TRBV5-4 and TRBJ2-3, with D perhaps matching TRBD1 (6 bases). This CDR3 has 14 amino acids. V was pared by 4 bases and J by 1 base, with 10 bases between. The germline V gene has CDR1 SGHNT and CDR2 YYREEE (reference sequence). This CDR3 reads CASSTGQRTDTQYF. CDR3 DNA: TGTGCCAGCAGCACCGGACAGCGCACAGATACGCAGTATTTT.

As concerns this clone: This sample includes further DNA sequences coding for the same CDR3. This chain uses TRBV19 with TRBJ1-1; 7 nucleotides match TRBD1. After removal of 4 bases from V and 1 base from J, the junction contained 3 bases not matched to a gene. This CDR3 contains 14 residues. CDR1 is LNHDA, CDR2 SQIVND, per germline (reference sequence). The CDR3 loop is CASSNRGGNTEAFF. CDR3 DNA sequence: TGTGCCAGTAGTAACAGGGGAGGGAACACTGAAGCTTTCTTT.

In DNA form, the CDR3 reads TGTGCCAGCAGTGAACGGGGGACTCCTGGGCAAGGTGGCTACACCTTC. This codes for CASSERGTPGQGGYTF. The chain is built from TRBV6-1 and TRBJ1-2, with D maybe TRBD1 (5 bases). This CDR3 contains 16 residues. Trimming took 2 bases from V and 7 from J, leaving 20 bases between them. The germline V gene encodes CDR1 MNHNS and CDR2 SASEGT.

In the case of this clone: Other DNA sequences of this sample code for an identical CDR3. The chain recombines TRBV7-2 with TRBJ2-7; TRBD2 aligns across 7 bases. This CDR3 spans 15 amino acids. Germline V gene data show CDR1 as SGHTA and CDR2 as FQGNSA. With 1 base clipped from V and 0 bases from J, the junction kept 3 bases outside the gene matches. CDR3 region: CASSLGGGSSYEQYF. CDR3 coding DNA: TGTGCCAGCAGCTTAGGGGGCGGGAGCTCCTACGAGCAGTACTTC. Complete variable domain (other parts from reference TRBV7-2 and TRBJ2-7): GAGVSQSPSNKVTEKGKDVELRCDPISGHTALYWYRQSLGQGLEFLIYFQGNSAPDKSGLPSDRFSAERTGGSVSTLTIQRTQQEDSAVYLCASSLGGGSSYEQYFGPGTRLTVT.

The chain uses TRBV14 and TRBJ2-5; 14 nucleotides line up with TRBD2. The CDR3 sequence is 17 residues long. The J segment lost 5 bases and the V segment lost 6 bases, leaving 11 bases of the junction unmatched. Germline CDR1 SGHDN, CDR2 FVKESK. The CDR3 DNA reads as TGTGCCAGCAGTCGGGGGACTAGCGGGAGATCGGTGGAGACCCAGTACTTC. Protein: CASSRGTSGRSVETQYF. Full variable domain (missing parts from reference TRBV14 and TRBJ2-5): EAGVTQFPSHSVIEKGQTVTLRCDPISGHDNLYWYRRVMGKEIKFLLHFVKESKQDESGMPNNRFLAERTGGTYSTLKVQPAELEDSGVYFCASSRGTSGRSVETQYFGPGTRLLVL.

Notes on this clone: Other DNA sequences in the sample encode the same CDR3. V and J are TRBV5-1 and TRBJ1-2; no reliable D call. The CDR3 sequence is 12 residues long. Germline-derived CDR1 and CDR2 are SGHRS and YFSETQ. Trimming cost V 0 bases and J 5 bases, with 5 bases left between them. CDR3 in amino acids: CASSLDTYGYTF. The CDR3 DNA follows: TGCGCCAGCAGCTTGGACACATATGGCTACACCTTC.

The chain links TRBV11-3 to TRBJ2-7, with 9 bases aligning to TRBD1. CDR1 is SGHNT, CDR2 YENEEA, per germline. CDR3 length: 14 amino acids. Trimming cost V 5 bases and J 0 bases; bases outside gene matches: 2. CDR3 protein: CASSTTGGSYEQYF. DNA of the CDR3: TGTGCCAGCAGCACGACAGGGGGCTCCTACGAGCAGTACTTC.

This chain uses TRBV5-1 with TRBJ2-6; D ambiguous. This CDR3 contains 16 residues. Trimming took off 2 bases at V and 0 bases at J, with 9 bases between the two ends. Germline V lookup: CDR1 SGHRS, CDR2 YFSETQ. CDR3 protein: CASSLLQPSGANVLTF. The CDR3 DNA sequence: TGCGCCAGCAGCTTACTGCAGCCCTCTGGGGCCAACGTCCTGACTTTC.